The entry below gives a single T cell receptor (beta chain) sequence along with its context. The trim removed 0 bases at V and 2 bases at J, leaving 7 bases unmatched. The CDR3 is 17 amino acids. Germline CDR1 SGHTS, CDR2 YDEGEE. As originally analysed: Amplifying reference gene primers gave estimates of nucleated cell counts. Sequencing was performed with immunoSEQ multiplex PCR; in TCRdb, only in-frame clones are kept and a portion is missing. V and J calls and clone size are copied from that table; D and trimming were computed from the DNA. This repertoire shows under 150,000 clones, roughly 83% found once; its top ten account for under 2.5%. This entry belongs to a study of blood T cell repertoires in COVID-19. About the research overall: Some COVID-19 samples were acute and others convalescent; all came from the United States, Italy and Spain.

The source is a young man with acute or convalescent COVID-19. The chain links TRBV5-8 to TRBJ2-3, with 9 bases aligning to TRBD1. Sequenced input: peripheral blood. CDR3 protein: CASSLEGQGSPTDTQYF. Here the CDR3 DNA reads TGTGCCAGCAGCTTGGAGGGACAGGGCTCCCCCACAGATACGCAGTATTTT.